These 13 T cell receptor beta chains originate from one sample sequenced in a study of T cells in Graves' hyperthyroidism and ophthalmopathy. TCR beta CDR3 sequences were amplified from RNA transcripts. The HTBI set primed first-round TCR CDR3 RT-PCR. A single record per CDR3 protein comes from TCRdb applying MiXCR to the multiplex PCR reads. Of about 270,000 distinct CDR3 sequences in the sample, around 22% were seen once. The specimen was blood. The receptors come from a man aged 25-45 years with Graves' ophthalmopathy.

This clonotype was detected only a few times. The CDR3 DNA reads TGTGCCAGCAGCGTAGGGGGGCCGGGAAGCGAGCAGTACTTC. Translated, it gives CASSVGGPGSEQYF. The chain carries TRBV9 and TRBJ2-7, with D perhaps matching TRBD1 (6 bases). CDR1 SGDLS and CDR2 YYNGEE come from the germline V gene. V lost 0 bases and J lost 6, with 13 bases in between. There are 14 residues in the CDR3. Drawing the rest from reference TRBV9 and TRBJ2-7, the complete variable domain is DSGVTQTPKHLITATGQRVTLRCSPRSGDLSVYWYQQSLDQGLQFLIQYYNGEERAKGNILERFSAQQFPDLHSELNLSSLELGDSALYFCASSVGGPGSEQYFGPGTRLTVT.

This clonotype was counted at least ten times. Here the CDR3 DNA reads TGTGCCACCAGCAGAGGCGGGACTAGCGGGTCCTACAATGAGCAGTTCTTC. This encodes CATSRGGTSGSYNEQFF. The V call is TRBV15, the J call TRBJ2-1, with 12 bases aligning to TRBD2. The J segment lost 1 base and the V segment lost 1 base, leaving 2 bases of the junction unmatched. The length of the CDR3 is 17 residues. Germline-derived CDR1 and CDR2 are LNHNV and YYDKDF (reference sequence). Variable domain in full (rest from reference TRBV15 and TRBJ2-1): DAMVIQNPRYQVTQFGKPVTLSCSQTLNHNVMYWYQQKSSQAPKLLFHYYDKDFNNEADTPDNFQSRRPNTSFCFLDIRSPGLGDTAMYLCATSRGGTSGSYNEQFFGPGTRLTVL.

The V call is TRBV28, the J call TRBJ1-1; maybe TRBD1 (6 bases). The CDR3 loop spans 11 amino acids. Deletions cut 5 bases from V and 8 bases from J, with 9 bases between. Germline values: CDR1 MDHEN, CDR2 SYDVKM. The CDR3 bases are TGTGCCAGCAGTCTACAGGGAGAAGCTTTCTTT. Encoded protein: CASSLQGEAFF.

The chain is built from TRBV5-1 and TRBJ2-7; D might be TRBD2 (5 bases). V was pared by 0 bases and J by 0 bases, with 10 bases between. The CDR3 loop spans 15 amino acids. The germline CDR1 and CDR2 sequences are SGHRS and YFSETQ. CDR3: CASSLAAASSYEQYF. The CDR3 bases are TGCGCCAGCAGCTTGGCAGCGGCCAGCTCCTACGAGCAGTACTTC.

The table lists this clonotype with a few counts. The chain links TRBV6-2 or TRBV6-3 to TRBJ2-1, with unresolved D. Trimming stripped 1 base from V and 7 bases from J, with 5 bases between. This CDR3 has 12 residues. Germline V gives CDR1 MNHEY, CDR2 SVGEGT. CDR3 sequence (DNA): TGTGCCAGCAGTTACTTGGGGAATGAGCAGTTCTTC. It specifies CASSYLGNEQFF.

In this sample, this clonotype turned up many times. CDR3 DNA sequence: TGTGCCAGCAGCTCAGACAGAGACGAGCAGTACTTC. Its translation is CASSSDRDEQYF. The chain recombines TRBV11-1 with TRBJ2-7; possible D gene TRBD1, 5 bases. V was cut by 4 bases and J by 5 bases, with 9 bases left in between. The CDR3 is 12 residues long. CDR1 SGHAT and CDR2 FQDESV come from the germline V gene (reference sequence).

This clonotype was seen repeatedly, ten times or more. The chain recombines TRBV20-1 with TRBJ1-2; D unresolved. V shed 6 bases and J shed 4 bases, with 9 bases lying between them. This CDR3 has 11 amino acids. Germline lookup yields CDR1 DFQATT and CDR2 SNEGSKA (reference sequence). CDR3 nucleotide sequence: TGCAGTGCGGGCGCGGGCTATGGCTACACCTTC. It specifies CSAGAGYGYTF.

This clonotype came up a few times. This chain joins TRBV5-1 and TRBJ2-3; either TRBD1 or TRBD2 may fit D (5 bases each). CDR1 is SGHRS, CDR2 YFSETQ, per germline. V was clipped by 0 bases and J by 5 bases, with 13 bases between them. The CDR3 consists of 15 residues. The DNA for the CDR3 is TGCGCCAGCAGCTTGGTTAGAGGGACGGGAGATACGCAGTATTTT. Translating it yields CASSLVRGTGDTQYF.

There are a few counts of this clonotype. V is TRBV20-1 and J is TRBJ1-5; perhaps TRBD1 as D (5 bases). V lost 5 bases to trimming and J lost 4 bases, with 12 bases between them. The CDR3 sequence is 13 residues long. Germline V gene sequence: CDR1 DFQATT, CDR2 SNEGSKA (reference sequence). The CDR3 spells CSARGAVNQPQHF. The DNA of the CDR3 is TGCAGTGCTCGAGGGGCGGTAAATCAGCCCCAGCATTTT.

This clonotype was seen at least ten times. The V and J genes are TRBV6-1 and TRBJ2-1; D might be TRBD2 (5 bases). V shed 5 bases and J shed 0 bases, with 14 bases lying between them. Germline V gene data show CDR1 as MNHNS and CDR2 as SASEGT. This CDR3 contains 16 residues. The CDR3 loop reads CASSLSSLGSYNEQFF. Here the CDR3 DNA reads TGTGCCAGCAGTTTATCTAGCTTGGGCTCCTACAATGAGCAGTTCTTC.

This clonotype has only a few counts. The V and J genes are TRBV7-9 and TRBJ2-1, with D perhaps matching TRBD2 (5 bases). The CDR3 contains 14 residues. V lost 1 base and J 8 bases, leaving 12 bases between the germline ends. Germline V lookup: CDR1 SEHNR, CDR2 FQNEAQ (reference sequence). Here the CDR3 DNA reads TGTGCCAGCAGCTTAGGGTGGGAGTGGGATGAGCAGTTCTTC. This translates into CASSLGWEWDEQFF.

This clonotype was seen at least ten times. This chain links TRBV6-2 or TRBV6-3 with TRBJ1-1, with D hard to call. With 7 bases removed from V and 1 base from J, the gap between germline ends came to 7 bases. CDR1 and CDR2 (germline): MNHEY, SVGEGT. The CDR3 covers 12 residues. The CDR3 sequence is CASKGRNTEAFF. The CDR3 nucleotides read TGTGCCAGCAAGGGTCGGAACACTGAAGCTTTCTTT.

The rearrangement joins TRBV5-5 to TRBJ1-5; TRBD1 matches 8 bases. The V gene end was trimmed by 4 bases and the J gene end by 7 bases; junction bases not matched to a gene: 7. Germline CDR1 is SGHKS and CDR2 is YYEKEE (reference sequence). The CDR3 consists of 14 residues. The CDR3 sequence is CASSPGQGQQPQHF. CDR3 in DNA: TGTGCCAGCAGCCCAGGACAGGGTCAACAGCCCCAGCATTTT.